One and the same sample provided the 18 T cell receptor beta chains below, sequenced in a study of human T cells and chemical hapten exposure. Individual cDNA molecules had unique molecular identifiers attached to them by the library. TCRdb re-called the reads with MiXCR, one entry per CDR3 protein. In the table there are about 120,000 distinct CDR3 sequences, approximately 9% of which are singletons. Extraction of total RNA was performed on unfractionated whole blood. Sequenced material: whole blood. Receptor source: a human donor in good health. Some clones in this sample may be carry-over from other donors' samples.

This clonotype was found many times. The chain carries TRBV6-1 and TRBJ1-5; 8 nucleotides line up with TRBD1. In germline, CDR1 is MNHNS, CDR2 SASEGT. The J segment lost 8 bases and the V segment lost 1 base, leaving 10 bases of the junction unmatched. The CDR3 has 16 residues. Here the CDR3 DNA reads TGTGCCAGCAGTGAAGTGACAGGGGTAGTTCCGGAGCCCCAGCATTTT. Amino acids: CASSEVTGVVPEPQHF.

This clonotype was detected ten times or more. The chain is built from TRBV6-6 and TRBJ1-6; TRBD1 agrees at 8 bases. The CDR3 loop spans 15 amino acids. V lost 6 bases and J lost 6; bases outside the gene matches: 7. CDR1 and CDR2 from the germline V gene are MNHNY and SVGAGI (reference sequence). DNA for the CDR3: TGTGCCAGCAGAGACAGGGGCGAGGGTAATTCACCCCTCCACTTT. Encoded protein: CASRDRGEGNSPLHF.

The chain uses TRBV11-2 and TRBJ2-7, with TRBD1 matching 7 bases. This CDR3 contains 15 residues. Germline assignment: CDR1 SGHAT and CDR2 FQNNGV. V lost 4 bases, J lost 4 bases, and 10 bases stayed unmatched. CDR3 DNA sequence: TGTGCCAGCAGCTCGGGACAGATTTCGATTTACGAGCAGTACTTC. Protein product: CASSSGQISIYEQYF.

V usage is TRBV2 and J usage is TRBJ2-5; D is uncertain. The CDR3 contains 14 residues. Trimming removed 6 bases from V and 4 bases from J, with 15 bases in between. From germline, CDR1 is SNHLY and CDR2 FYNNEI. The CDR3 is CASRPQLSGETQYF. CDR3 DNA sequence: TGTGCCAGCAGGCCACAGCTTTCTGGAGAGACCCAGTACTTC.

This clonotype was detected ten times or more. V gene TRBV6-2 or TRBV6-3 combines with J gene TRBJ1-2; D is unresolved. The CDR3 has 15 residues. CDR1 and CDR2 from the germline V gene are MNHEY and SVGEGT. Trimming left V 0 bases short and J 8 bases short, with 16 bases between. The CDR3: CASSYSAGGSSGYTF. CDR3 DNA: TGTGCCAGCAGTTACTCGGCCGGCGGATCAAGCGGCTACACCTTC.

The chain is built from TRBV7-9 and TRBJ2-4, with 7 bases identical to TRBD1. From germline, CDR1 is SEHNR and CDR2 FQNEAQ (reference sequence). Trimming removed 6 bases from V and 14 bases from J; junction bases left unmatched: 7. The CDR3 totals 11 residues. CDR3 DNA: TGTGCCAGCAGTCTCGAGGGACAGAAGTACTTC. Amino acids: CASSLEGQKYF. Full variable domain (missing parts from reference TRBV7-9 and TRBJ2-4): DTGVSQNPRHKITKRGQNVTFRCDPISEHNRLYWYRQTLGQGPEFLTYFQNEAQLEKSRLLSDRFSAERPKGSFSTLEIQRTEQGDSAMYLCASSLEGQKYFGAGTRLSVL.

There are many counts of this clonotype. The DNA of the CDR3 is TGCAGTGCTAGAGGGACAGGGGGGGAGCAGTACTTC. Protein: CSARGTGGEQYF. The rearrangement joins TRBV20-1 to TRBJ2-7, with 10 bases lining up with TRBD1. Germline V gene data show CDR1 as DFQATT and CDR2 as SNEGSKA (reference sequence). Unmatched junction bases numbered 1, after V lost 1 base and J lost 7 bases. This CDR3 is built from 12 residues.

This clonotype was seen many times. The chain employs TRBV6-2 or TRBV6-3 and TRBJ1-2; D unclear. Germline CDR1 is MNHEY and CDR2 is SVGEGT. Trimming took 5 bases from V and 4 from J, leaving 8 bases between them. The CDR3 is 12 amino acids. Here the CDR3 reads CASSLETYGYTF. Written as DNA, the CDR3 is TGTGCCAGCAGTCTTGAGACCTATGGCTACACCTTC.

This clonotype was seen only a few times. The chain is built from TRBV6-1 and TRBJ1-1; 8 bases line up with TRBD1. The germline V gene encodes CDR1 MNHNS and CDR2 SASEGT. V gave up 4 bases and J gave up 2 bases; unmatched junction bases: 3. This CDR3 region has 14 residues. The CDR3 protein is CASSAGQANTEAFF. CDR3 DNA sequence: TGTGCCAGCAGTGCGGGACAGGCCAACACTGAAGCTTTCTTT.

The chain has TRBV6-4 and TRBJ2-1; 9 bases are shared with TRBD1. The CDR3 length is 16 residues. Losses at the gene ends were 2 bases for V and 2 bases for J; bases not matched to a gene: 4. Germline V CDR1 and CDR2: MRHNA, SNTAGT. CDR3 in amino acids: CASSDTGTGTYNEQFF. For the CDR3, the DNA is TGTGCCAGCAGTGACACCGGGACAGGGACCTACAATGAGCAGTTCTTC.

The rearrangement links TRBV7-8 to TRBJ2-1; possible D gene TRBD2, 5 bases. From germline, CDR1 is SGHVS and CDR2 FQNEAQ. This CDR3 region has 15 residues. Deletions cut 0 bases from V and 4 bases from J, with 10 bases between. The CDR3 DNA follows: TGTGCCAGCAGCTTAGCGGGAGTTGTATACAATGAGCAGTTCTTC. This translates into CASSLAGVVYNEQFF.

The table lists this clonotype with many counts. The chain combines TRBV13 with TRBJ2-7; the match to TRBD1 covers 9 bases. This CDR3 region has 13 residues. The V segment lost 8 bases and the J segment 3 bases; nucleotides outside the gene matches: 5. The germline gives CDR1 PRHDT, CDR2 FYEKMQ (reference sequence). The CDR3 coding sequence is TGTGCCAGCGGGGACAGGGAGAACTACGAGCAGTACTTC. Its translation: CASGDRENYEQYF.

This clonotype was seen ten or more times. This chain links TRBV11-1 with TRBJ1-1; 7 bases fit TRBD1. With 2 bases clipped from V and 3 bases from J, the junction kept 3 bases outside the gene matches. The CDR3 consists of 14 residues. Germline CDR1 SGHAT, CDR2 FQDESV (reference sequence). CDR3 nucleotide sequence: TGTGCCAGCAGCTTATCGGGACAGCACACTGAAGCTTTCTTT. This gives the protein CASSLSGQHTEAFF.

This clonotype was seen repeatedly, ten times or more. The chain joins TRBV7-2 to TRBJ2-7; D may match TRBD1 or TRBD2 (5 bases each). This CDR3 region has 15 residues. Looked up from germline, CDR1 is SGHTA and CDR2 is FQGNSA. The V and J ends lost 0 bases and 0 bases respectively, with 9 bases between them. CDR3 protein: CASSLAGDPSYEQYF. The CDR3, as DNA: TGTGCCAGCAGCTTAGCGGGGGACCCCTCCTACGAGCAGTACTTC. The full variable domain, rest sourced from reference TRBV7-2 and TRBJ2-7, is GAGVSQSPSNKVTEKGKDVELRCDPISGHTALYWYRQSLGQGLEFLIYFQGNSAPDKSGLPSDRFSAERTGGSVSTLTIQRTQQEDSAVYLCASSLAGDPSYEQYFGPGTRLTVT.

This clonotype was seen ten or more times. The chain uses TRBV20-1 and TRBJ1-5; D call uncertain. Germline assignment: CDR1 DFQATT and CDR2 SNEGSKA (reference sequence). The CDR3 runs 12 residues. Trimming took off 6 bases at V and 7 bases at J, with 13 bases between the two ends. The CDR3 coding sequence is TGCAGTGCGGGAGGAAGGTCACAGCCCCAGCATTTT. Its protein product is CSAGGRSQPQHF.

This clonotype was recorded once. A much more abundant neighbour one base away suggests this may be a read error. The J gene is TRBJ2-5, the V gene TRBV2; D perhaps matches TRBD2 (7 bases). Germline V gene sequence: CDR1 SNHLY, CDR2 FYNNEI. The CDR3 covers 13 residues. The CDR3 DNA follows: TGTGCCAGCAGACGAGGGGAGGGGGAGAACCAGTACTTC. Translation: CASRRGEGENQYF.

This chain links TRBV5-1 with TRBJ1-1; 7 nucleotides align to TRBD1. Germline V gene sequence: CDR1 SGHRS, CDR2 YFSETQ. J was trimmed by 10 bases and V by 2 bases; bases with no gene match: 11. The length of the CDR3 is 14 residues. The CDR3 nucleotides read TGCGCCAGCAGCTTTACAGGGGCCGGGGACAGAGCTTTCTTT. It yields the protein CASSFTGAGDRAFF.

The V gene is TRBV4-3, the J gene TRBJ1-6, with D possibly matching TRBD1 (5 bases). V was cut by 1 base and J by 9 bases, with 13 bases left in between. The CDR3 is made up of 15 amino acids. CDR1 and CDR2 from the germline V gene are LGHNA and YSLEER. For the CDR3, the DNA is TGCGCCAGCAGCCAAGTGGGGCAGGGAAGTTCACCCCTCCACTTT. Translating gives CASSQVGQGSSPLHF.